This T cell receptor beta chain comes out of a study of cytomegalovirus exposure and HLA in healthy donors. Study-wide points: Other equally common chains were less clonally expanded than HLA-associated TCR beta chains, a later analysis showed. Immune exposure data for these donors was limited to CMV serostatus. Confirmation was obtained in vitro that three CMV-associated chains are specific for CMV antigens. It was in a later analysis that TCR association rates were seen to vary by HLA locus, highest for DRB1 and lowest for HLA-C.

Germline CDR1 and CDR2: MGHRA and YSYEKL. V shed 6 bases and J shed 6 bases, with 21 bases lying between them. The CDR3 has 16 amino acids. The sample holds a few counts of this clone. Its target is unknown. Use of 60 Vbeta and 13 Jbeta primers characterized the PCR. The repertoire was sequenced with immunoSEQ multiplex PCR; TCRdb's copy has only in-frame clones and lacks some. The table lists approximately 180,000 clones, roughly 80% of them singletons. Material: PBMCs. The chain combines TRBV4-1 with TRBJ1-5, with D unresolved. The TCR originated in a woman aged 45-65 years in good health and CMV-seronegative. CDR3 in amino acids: CASSFSLSNNGQPQHF. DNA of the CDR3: TGCGCCAGCAGTTTCTCCCTATCCAATAACGGTCAGCCCCAGCATTTT.